These 19 T cell receptor beta chains originate from one sample sequenced in a study of cytomegalovirus exposure and HLA in healthy donors. Primers for the PCR totalled 60 Vbeta and 13 Jbeta. Sequencing was performed with immunoSEQ multiplex PCR; in TCRdb, only in-frame clones are kept and a portion is missing. The data show about 160,000 clones, 60% to 85% seen once. Input material: PBMCs. These receptors all come from a man in his fifties or sixties in good health and CMV-seropositive.

The chain couples TRBV7-2 to TRBJ2-3; maybe TRBD1 (6 bases). V was clipped by 5 bases and J by 0 bases, with 18 bases between them. Germline loops: CDR1 SGHTA, CDR2 FQGNSA. The CDR3 runs to 17 residues. The CDR3 DNA sequence: TGTGCCAGCAGCGCCTACATAAAAACAGGGAGCACAGATACGCAGTATTTT. Protein: CASSAYIKTGSTDTQYF.

This clone was observed once. The CDR3 DNA is TGTGCCAGCAGCTTGGAGTCCGGCTCCTACGAGCAGTACTTC. This sequence encodes CASSLESGSYEQYF. This rearrangement joins TRBV5-4 to TRBJ2-7; no clear D gene. From germline, CDR1 is SGHNT and CDR2 YYREEE (reference sequence). The ends were cut back, 0 bases at V and 0 bases at J, with 7 bases in the middle. The CDR3 loop spans 14 amino acids.

This clone was observed a handful of times. The chain links TRBV2 to TRBJ1-6, with 9 bases identical to TRBD1. Germline V CDR1 and CDR2: SNHLY, FYNNEI. The J segment lost 8 bases and the V segment lost 7 bases, leaving 9 bases of the junction unmatched. The CDR3 has 15 amino acids. CDR3 bases: TGTGCCAGCAATCAACAGGGGGCGGAGGATTCACCCCTCCACTTT. It translates to CASNQQGAEDSPLHF.

This chain uses TRBV6-6 with TRBJ2-1; D possibly corresponds to TRBD2 (6 bases). This CDR3 region has 12 residues. The V gene lost 6 bases and the J gene lost 6 bases, with 9 bases spanning the gap. Germline-derived CDR1 and CDR2 are MNHNY and SVGAGI (reference sequence). CDR3 protein: CASSRGVNEQFF. In DNA form, the CDR3 reads TGTGCCAGCAGCCGCGGGGTCAATGAGCAGTTCTTC.

This chain connects TRBV9 to TRBJ1-6, with D possibly being TRBD1 (6 bases). In germline, CDR1 is SGDLS, CDR2 YYNGEE. Trimming removed 7 bases from V and 9 bases from J, with 23 bases in between. The CDR3 consists of 16 residues. The CDR3 spells CASGQGTPSQGSPLHF. CDR3 nucleotide sequence: TGTGCCAGCGGGCAGGGGACACCAAGTCAGGGTTCACCCCTCCACTTT.

DNA of the CDR3: TGTGCCAGCAGCCACTCAGCGGGGCCCTACGAGCAGTACTTC. This codes for CASSHSAGPYEQYF. V is TRBV14 and J is TRBJ2-7; 7 nucleotides agree with TRBD2. The V gene end was trimmed by 3 bases and the J gene end by 2 bases; junction bases not matched to a gene: 4. Per the germline V gene, CDR1 is SGHDN and CDR2 is FVKESK. This CDR3 is 14 amino acids long.

The sample holds one count of this clone. This sequence joins TRBV7-2 and TRBJ1-5; D is possibly TRBD1 (6 bases). The V end was cut by 1 base, the J end by 0 bases, with 10 bases between. This CDR3 is 16 amino acids long. Germline V gene sequence: CDR1 SGHTA, CDR2 FQGNSA. The CDR3 loop reads CASSLVGGLSNQPQHF. The CDR3 DNA follows: TGTGCCAGCAGCTTAGTGGGGGGGCTTAGCAATCAGCCCCAGCATTTT.

This clone occurred once. This chain connects TRBV14 to TRBJ2-2; unclear D gene. This CDR3 comprises 13 residues. CDR1 is SGHDN, CDR2 FVKESK, per germline. Trimming removed 6 bases at V and 7 bases at J, with 12 bases between. The CDR3 DNA reads TGTGCCAGCAGACAAACCGGTGGCGGGGAGCTGTTTTTT. This encodes CASRQTGGGELFF.

V gene TRBV9 combines with J gene TRBJ2-3, with 10 bases matching TRBD2. The CDR3 runs to 15 residues. V trimming: 2 bases; J trimming: 3 bases; junction bases outside the gene matches: 3. From germline, CDR1 is SGDLS and CDR2 YYNGEE. The CDR3 nucleotides read TGTGCCAGCAGCGTCGCTAGCGGGGGTACAGATACGCAGTATTTT. It encodes CASSVASGGTDTQYF.

The chain employs TRBV7-7 and TRBJ2-2; 8 nucleotides line up with TRBD1. CDR3 length: 15 residues. Germline-derived CDR1 and CDR2 are SSHAT and FNYEAQ (reference sequence). After removal of 5 bases from V and 4 bases from J, the junction contained 6 bases not matched to a gene. This CDR3 reads CASSIGQGGTGELFF. CDR3 nucleotides: TGTGCCAGCAGCATAGGACAGGGCGGCACCGGGGAGCTGTTTTTT. Combining the CDR3 with reference TRBV7-7 and TRBJ2-2 gives the whole variable domain GAGVSQSPRYKVTKRGQDVTLRCDPISSHATLYWYQQALGQGPEFLTYFNYEAQPDKSGLPSDRFSAERPEGSISTLTIQRTEQRDSAMYRCASSIGQGGTGELFFGEGSRLTVL.

This clone has more than one count but fewer than ten. The chain has TRBV6-5 and TRBJ1-1, with a weak D call TRBD1 (5 bases). Germline CDR1 reads MNHEY; CDR2 reads SVGAGI. The CDR3 length is 14 residues. The V and J ends lost 4 bases and 4 bases respectively, with 13 bases between them. CDR3 sequence reads: CASSWGTGGTEAFF. CDR3 nucleotides: TGTGCCAGCAGTTGGGGGACGGGGGGCACTGAAGCTTTCTTT.

This clone was counted between two and nine times. This chain uses TRBV7-3 with TRBJ1-1; the D gene is possibly TRBD1 (5 bases). The V and J ends lost 2 bases and 7 bases respectively, with 11 bases between them. This CDR3 has 13 amino acids. CDR1 SGHTA and CDR2 FQGTGA come from the germline V gene. For the CDR3, the DNA is TGTGCCAGCAGCTTAGGCAGGGAGGATGAAGCTTTCTTT. It translates to CASSLGREDEAFF.

The gene calls are TRBV29-1 and TRBJ2-3; 12 bases line up with TRBD2. Germline CDR1 is SQVTM and CDR2 is ANQGSEA. V was pared by 6 bases and J by 2 bases, with 12 bases of the junction left unmatched. The CDR3 is 17 amino acids. For the CDR3, the DNA is TGCAGCGTGTTAACTAGCGGGGGGCCAAGATCCACAGATACGCAGTATTTT. It codes for CSVLTSGGPRSTDTQYF.

The V gene is TRBV7-2, the J gene TRBJ1-2, with D perhaps matching TRBD1 (5 bases). The CDR3 sequence is 14 residues long. V dropped 5 bases and J dropped 5 bases, with 15 bases sitting between them. Germline V lookup: CDR1 SGHTA, CDR2 FQGNSA. DNA of the CDR3: TGTGCCAGCAGCCCCAGCGGGACGGGTTATGGCTACACCTTC. It encodes CASSPSGTGYGYTF.

V is TRBV15 and J is TRBJ1-2; D is ambiguous. The CDR3 loop spans 17 amino acids. The V gene's germline CDR1 is LNHNV and CDR2 YYDKDF (reference sequence). Trimming removed 0 bases at V and 3 bases at J, with 17 bases between. The CDR3 DNA reads TGTGCCACCAGCAGAGACCAGGCGCCTAACCTTTACTATGGCTACACCTTC. It is translated as CATSRDQAPNLYYGYTF. The full variable domain, rest sourced from reference TRBV15 and TRBJ1-2, is DAMVIQNPRYQVTQFGKPVTLSCSQTLNHNVMYWYQQKSSQAPKLLFHYYDKDFNNEADTPDNFQSRRPNTSFCFLDIRSPGLGDTAMYLCATSRDQAPNLYYGYTFGSGTRLTVV.

The chain carries TRBV4-2 and TRBJ1-1, with 9 bases matching TRBD1. Germline values: CDR1 LGHNA, CDR2 YNFKEQ. Unmatched junction bases numbered 4, after V lost 0 bases and J lost 5 bases. This CDR3 region has 15 residues. This chain's CDR3 is CASSQDDRGWTEAFF. The DNA of the CDR3 is TGTGCCAGCAGCCAAGATGACAGGGGGTGGACTGAAGCTTTCTTT.

Concerning this clone itself: Mismatch with germline at one junction end may stem from a read error. The V call is TRBV2, the J call TRBJ2-5; D perhaps matches TRBD1 (6 bases). CDR1 and CDR2 (germline): SNHLY, FYNNEI. The CDR3 sequence is 11 residues long. In DNA form, the CDR3 reads TGTGCCAGCCTATCCCCGACAGGTTTGCACTTC. It is translated as CASLSPTGLHF.

In its sample, this clone was seen a few times. The chain is built from TRBV18 and TRBJ2-3, with 7 bases fitting TRBD1. Per germline, CDR1 KGHSH and CDR2 LQKENI. The CDR3 has 17 residues. V was clipped by 1 base and J by 0 bases; unmatched bases: 7. The CDR3 is CASSPLRATGSTDTQYF. CDR3 DNA: TGTGCCAGCTCACCACTGAGGGCGACAGGGAGCACAGATACGCAGTATTTT.

The V call is TRBV6-1, the J call TRBJ1-5, with 7 bases identical to TRBD1. CDR1 MNHNS and CDR2 SASEGT come from the germline V gene. The CDR3 is 14 amino acids. J lost 6 bases, V lost 0 bases, and 2 bases had no gene match. CDR3 nucleotides: TGTGCCAGCAGTGAAGCAGGGGGCAGTCAGCCCCAGCATTTT. Its translation is CASSEAGGSQPQHF.